These 9 T cell receptor beta chains were all obtained from the same sample, sequenced in a study of CD8 T cells in ankylosing spondylitis. TCRdb ran MiXCR on the 5' RACE reads and lists one entry per CDR3 protein. The repertoire includes about 340,000 distinct CDR3 sequences, 14% to 15% of them detected once, and 0.95% to 1.4% sits in the top ten. The sample consisted of blood, either unsorted or a sorted T cell fraction (not recorded which). Source of these receptors: a male donor with ankylosing spondylitis or in good health (not recorded which).

The chain links TRBV18 to TRBJ1-3; possibly TRBD1 for D (5 bases). This CDR3 spans 14 amino acids. The V and J ends lost 3 bases and 2 bases respectively, with 8 bases between them. Germline-derived CDR1 and CDR2 are KGHSH and LQKENI. CDR3 residues: CASSPGPPGNTIYF. Here the CDR3 DNA reads TGTGCCAGCTCACCGGGGCCTCCTGGAAACACCATATATTTT.

This clonotype was counted only a few times. This rearrangement joins TRBV12-5 to TRBJ2-2, with 7 bases identical to TRBD1. This CDR3 region has 15 residues. Germline CDR1 and CDR2: LGHNT and FRNRAP. With 6 bases clipped from V and 3 bases from J, the junction kept 7 bases outside the gene matches. The CDR3 coding sequence is TGTGCTAGTGGGCCTCGACAGGGCGACACCGGGGAGCTGTTTTTT. Protein sequence: CASGPRQGDTGELFF.

The rearrangement links TRBV29-1 to TRBJ2-5, with a weak D call TRBD2 (5 bases). The CDR3 sequence is 11 residues long. Germline-derived CDR1 and CDR2 are SQVTM and ANQGSEA. V lost 4 bases, J lost 5 bases, and 8 bases lay in between. CDR3 sequence (DNA): TGCAGCGTTGTACTAGAGGAGACCCAGTACTTC. This codes for CSVVLEETQYF.

This clonotype was seen only a few times. This sequence joins TRBV21-1 and TRBJ1-2; the table names TRBD1, a call not compared with the DNA. TRBV21-1 is noted as a pseudogene. The CDR3 is 17 residues long. Written as DNA, the CDR3 is TGTGCCAGCAGTGACAGACAGGCGTATAACTATGGCGGGGGCTACACCTTC. Amino acid sequence: CASSDRQAYNYGGGYTF.

At least ten counts were recorded for this clonotype. V and J are TRBV12-3 or TRBV12-4 and TRBJ1-6; D call uncertain. The CDR3 loop spans 13 amino acids. Trimming removed 3 bases at V and 9 bases at J, with 9 bases between. CDR3 nucleotide sequence: TGTGCCAGCAGTTTCCAGTGGGGTTCACCCCTCCACTTT. As protein: CASSFQWGSPLHF.

This clonotype was picked up many times. J is TRBJ2-2 and V is TRBV5-1, with unresolved D. CDR1 and CDR2 (germline): SGHRS, YFSETQ. CDR3 length equals 12 residues. With 5 bases removed from V and 3 bases from J, the gap between germline ends came to 5 bases. This chain's CDR3 is CASSTDTGELFF. The CDR3 DNA follows: TGCGCCAGCAGTACCGACACCGGGGAGCTGTTTTTT.

This clonotype was detected many times. The J gene is TRBJ2-3, the V gene TRBV19; D is perhaps TRBD1 or TRBD2 (6 bases each). The length of the CDR3 is 17 residues. Germline values: CDR1 LNHDA, CDR2 SQIVND (reference sequence). Trimming shortened V by 2 bases and J by 0 bases, and 15 bases separated the two germline ends. The CDR3 sequence: CASSIYGGGASTDTQYF. In nucleotides, the CDR3 is TGTGCCAGTAGTATATACGGGGGCGGTGCTAGCACAGATACGCAGTATTTT.

This sequence joins TRBV5-6 and TRBJ1-1; D not resolved. The CDR3 covers 18 residues. Germline CDR1 reads SGHDT; CDR2 reads YYEEEE. V was clipped by 4 bases and J by 0 bases, with 22 bases between them. The CDR3 region has the DNA TGTGCCAGCAGCCACGCACGTGGGAGCGGGTATTTGAACACTGAAGCTTTCTTT. Its protein is CASSHARGSGYLNTEAFF. The variable domain in full, with the rest retrieved from reference TRBV5-6 and TRBJ1-1, is DAGVTQSPTHLIKTRGQQVTLRCSPKSGHDTVSWYQQALGQGPQFIFQYYEEEERQRGNFPDRFSGHQFPNYSSELNVNALLLGDSALYLCASSHARGSGYLNTEAFFGQGTRLTVV.

This chain connects TRBV7-9 to TRBJ2-3; D ambiguous. CDR1 and CDR2 from the germline V gene are SEHNR and FQNEAQ (reference sequence). The CDR3 loop spans 12 amino acids. Between the trimmed V and J ends, which lost 6 bases and 10 bases, there was a span of 14 bases. This CDR3 is CASSQITAAQYF. CDR3 bases: TGTGCCAGCAGTCAAATAACGGCTGCGCAGTATTTT.